A selection of T cell receptor beta chains follows, all from one sample in a study of CD8+ T cells in alopecia areata. Using immunoSEQ multiplex PCR, the repertoire was profiled, and TCRdb retains in-frame clones only, with some absent. The table lists 110,000 to 150,000 clones, less than 65% of them singletons. Sequencing was done on a sample of CD8+ T cells sorted from blood. Source of these receptors: a human donor in good health. CDR3s include the opening cysteine and the closing phenylalanine or tryptophan. The D gene is left open where the match is weak. A row's size may be missing; if present it is once, few, many or a size class.

D gene	J gene	clone size	V gene	CDR3 DNA	CDR3 protein
-	TRBJ2-1	-	TRBV6-5	TGTGCCAGCAACCACAATGAGCAGTTCTTC	CASNHNEQFF
-	TRBJ2-7	-	TRBV5-1	TGCGCCAGCAGCTTGGATAGATACCACGAGCAGTACTTC	CASSLDRYHEQYF
TRBD1	TRBJ2-1	few	TRBV13	TGTGCCAGCAGCAGGGACAGGGCCAACAATGAGCAGTTCTTC	CASSRDRANNEQFF
-	TRBJ2-2	-	TRBV7-9	TGTGCCAGCAGCCCCACAGGGGGGGCCGGGGAGCTGTTTTTT	CASSPTGGAGELFF
TRBD1	TRBJ2-2	few	TRBV9	TGTGCCAGCAGCTTGACAGGGATGGCCGGGGAGCTGTTTTTT	CASSLTGMAGELFF
TRBD1	TRBJ2-6	-	TRBV5-1	TGCGCCAGCGGGACAGGGCCCACGCCCTCTGGGGCCAACGTCCTGACTTTC	CASGTGPTPSGANVLTF
-	TRBJ2-3	few	TRBV15	TGTGCCACCAGCAGAGATCAAGGTGGCTTCGACTCAGATACGCAGTATTTT	CATSRDQGGFDSDTQYF
TRBD2	TRBJ2-1	-	TRBV2	TGTGCCAGCAGGGCCGGGACTAGCGGGAGTCATGAGCAGTTCTTC	CASRAGTSGSHEQFF
-	TRBJ2-7	-	TRBV27	TGTGCCAGCAGTTTATCGGGAGGGGGAACCTACGAGCAGTACTTC	CASSLSGGGTYEQYF
-	TRBJ2-7	-	TRBV4-1	TGCGCCAGCAGCCAAGATTCGGCAGGGAGCTCCTACGAGCAGTACTTC	CASSQDSAGSSYEQYF
-	TRBJ2-2	-	TRBV13	TGTGCCAGTTCAGCCTCGGGGGAGCTGTTTTTT	CASSASGELFF
-	TRBJ2-2	many	TRBV2	TGTGCCAGCAGGCAGACTAACCTCGGCGGGGAGCTGTTTTTT	CASRQTNLGGELFF
TRBD1	TRBJ2-2	-	TRBV4-1	TGCGCCAGCAGCCCGCGGGTTTCGGACAGGGAGGTCACCGGGGAGCTGTTTTTT	CASSPRVSDREVTGELFF
-	TRBJ2-1	-	TRBV18	TGTGCCAGCTCAGATGGCGATAATGAGCAGTTCTTC	CASSDGDNEQFF
-	TRBJ1-5	few	TRBV29-1	TGCAGCGTTGAAGTTCGAGCGGGTGGGGGAACGGCCCAGCATTTT	CSVEVRAGGGTAQHF
TRBD1	TRBJ1-1	-	TRBV7-8	TGTGCCAGCAGCGACGGACAGGGGCACACTGAAGCTTTCTTT	CASSDGQGHTEAFF
-	TRBJ2-5	-	TRBV5-1	TGCGCCAGCAGCTTAAGACCTCAAGAGACCCAGTACTTC	CASSLRPQETQYF
-	TRBJ2-7	-	TRBV6-5	TGTGCCAGCAGTTACTCGGACGGCTCCTACGAGCAGTACTTC	CASSYSDGSYEQYF
-	TRBJ2-7	few	TRBV5-1	TGCGCCAGCTCGGAATCCTACGAGCAGTACTTC	CASSESYEQYF
-	TRBJ2-3	-	TRBV5-4	TGTGCCAGCAGCTTGTTCGGCGATCCAGATACGCAGTATTTT	CASSLFGDPDTQYF
-	TRBJ2-3	-	TRBV29-1	TGCAGCGTTGCGTCAGGGTTTACAGATACGCAGTATTTT	CSVASGFTDTQYF
-	TRBJ2-1	-	TRBV7-8	TGTGCCAGCAGCTTAGCGGGAAGCGGAGTTACGAATGAGCAGTTCTTC	CASSLAGSGVTNEQFF
-	TRBJ1-5	few	TRBV19	TGTGCCAGTAGTATGGGCAGCGGGAATCAGCCCCAGCATTTT	CASSMGSGNQPQHF
-	TRBJ2-7	-	TRBV5-1	TGCGCCAGCAGCTTGGAACTTGACTACGAGCAGTACTTC	CASSLELDYEQYF
-	TRBJ2-7	-	TRBV10-2	TGCGCCAGCAGTGAGTCGCTTACAGGGAGTCTCTACGAGCAGTACTTC	CASSESLTGSLYEQYF
TRBD1	TRBJ1-2	-	TRBV29-1	TGCAGCGAAGGGACAGACTATGGCTACACCTTC	CSEGTDYGYTF
-	TRBJ2-1	-	TRBV7-9	TGTGCCAGCAGCTCCCCTCCCCAAAAGAATGAGCAGTTCTTC	CASSSPPQKNEQFF
TRBD1	TRBJ1-1	-	TRBV14	TGTGCCAGCAGCCCAAGGGGGCTTACTGAAGCTTTCTTT	CASSPRGLTEAFF
-	TRBJ1-2	few	TRBV29-1	TGCAGCGTTGAAGTCAGGTCGAAGGATGGCTACACCTTC	CSVEVRSKDGYTF
-	TRBJ2-7	-	TRBV5-1	TGCGCCAGCAGCTTGTTCCCTCGCGGCCTCGACGGGAACGAGCAGTACTTC	CASSLFPRGLDGNEQYF
-	TRBJ2-1	-	TRBV11-2	TGTGCCAGCAGCTTAACAGGGACTATTTTCAATGAGCAGTTCTTC	CASSLTGTIFNEQFF
-	TRBJ2-5	few	TRBV29-1	TGCAGCGTTGACATCACAGGGCAAGAGACCCAGTACTTC	CSVDITGQETQYF
TRBD1	TRBJ1-2	-	TRBV27	TGTGCCAGCAGTCCCAAGACAGGGGATGGCTACACCTTC	CASSPKTGDGYTF
TRBD2	TRBJ2-2	once	TRBV15	TGTAGTACTAGCGGGAGATTCGGGGAGCTGTTTTTT	CSTSGRFGELFF
TRBD2	TRBJ2-7	-	TRBV2	TGTGCCAGCAGGACAGCGGGACTAGCCTACGAGCAGTACTTC	CASRTAGLAYEQYF
-	TRBJ2-5	-	TRBV4-2	TGTGCCAGCAGCCAACGATCACGAGAGACCCAGTACTTC	CASSQRSRETQYF
-	TRBJ1-1	-	TRBV29-1	TGCAGCGTTGAAATTGGCACCAACACTGAAGCTTTCTTT	CSVEIGTNTEAFF
TRBD2	TRBJ2-1	-	TRBV13	TGTGCCAGCAGCCCAGCGGGACTAGCCGACAATGAGCAGTTCTTC	CASSPAGLADNEQFF
TRBD2	TRBJ2-1	-	TRBV6-1	TGTGCCAGCAGATTTAGCGGGAGGGCCGACAATGAGCAGTTCTTC	CASRFSGRADNEQFF
-	TRBJ2-7	-	TRBV29-1	TGCAGCGTTGGCGAGGACGAGCAGTACTTC	CSVGEDEQYF
-	TRBJ1-5	-	TRBV19	TGTGCCAGTAGTATGTTTGGGGAGAAGCAGCCCCAGCATTTT	CASSMFGEKQPQHF
-	TRBJ2-7	-	TRBV29-1	TGCAGCGTTGAACACCCGGGCTACGAGCAGTACTTC	CSVEHPGYEQYF
TRBD1	TRBJ1-4	-	TRBV6-5	TGTGCCAGCAGTTCCGGACAGGGGGTAACTAATGAAAAACTGTTTTTT	CASSSGQGVTNEKLFF
-	TRBJ1-1	few	TRBV29-1	TGCAGCGTTGGTCCCGTGGGAAGTTACACTGAAGCTTTCTTT	CSVGPVGSYTEAFF
-	TRBJ2-7	few	TRBV13	TGTGCCAGCAGCTCTGGGTACGAGCAGTACTTC	CASSSGYEQYF
-	TRBJ2-7	-	TRBV20-1	TGCAGTGCTGTTGATAGGTACGAGCAGTACTTC	CSAVDRYEQYF
TRBD1	TRBJ1-2	-	TRBV25-1	TGTGCCAGCAGTGGGTCCGGGACAGTCTATGGCTACACCTTC	CASSGSGTVYGYTF
TRBD2	TRBJ2-3	few	TRBV7-9	TGTGCCAGCAGCCTCCCCTTGGCGGGAGTCACAGATACGCAGTATTTT	CASSLPLAGVTDTQYF
-	TRBJ2-6	-	TRBV19	TGTGCCAGTAGTATAGAAGCCTCTGGGGCCAACGTCCTGACTTTC	CASSIEASGANVLTF
-	TRBJ2-5	-	TRBV6-6	TGTGCCAGCAGTTACTCTGACACCTCGCCCGAGACCCAGTACTTC	CASSYSDTSPETQYF
-	TRBJ2-3	-	TRBV6-4	TGTGCCAGCAGTGACGGCGGTAGCACAGATACGCAGTATTTT	CASSDGGSTDTQYF
TRBD2	TRBJ2-5	once	TRBV29-1	TGCAGCGTTGAAGGACAGTTTGAAACTAGCGGGAGGTTGCACCAAGAGACCCAGTACTTC	CSVEGQFETSGRLHQETQYF
-	TRBJ2-7	-	TRBV6-6	TGTGCCAGCAGTTACGTCGACACCACCGACGAGCAGTACTTC	CASSYVDTTDEQYF